The T cell receptor (beta chain) under discussion was sequenced for a study of blood T cell repertoires in COVID-19. With regard to this clone: The same CDR3 also results from other DNA sequences found in this sample.

The CDR3 spans 14 residues. Germline lookup yields CDR1 MDHEN and CDR2 SYDVKM. After removal of 6 bases from V and 2 bases from J, the junction contained 5 bases not matched to a gene. Produced via immunoSEQ multiplex PCR; TCRdb's table is partial and in-frame only. The data contain about 250,000 clones, around 82% of them singletons. The sample taken for sequencing was peripheral blood. This receptor was identified in an elderly woman with active or convalescent COVID-19. V is TRBV28 and J is TRBJ1-2; 8 bases line up with TRBD1. CDR3 residues: CASSLGQGNYGYTF. CDR3 coding DNA: TGTGCCAGCAGCCTCGGACAGGGAAACTATGGCTACACCTTC.